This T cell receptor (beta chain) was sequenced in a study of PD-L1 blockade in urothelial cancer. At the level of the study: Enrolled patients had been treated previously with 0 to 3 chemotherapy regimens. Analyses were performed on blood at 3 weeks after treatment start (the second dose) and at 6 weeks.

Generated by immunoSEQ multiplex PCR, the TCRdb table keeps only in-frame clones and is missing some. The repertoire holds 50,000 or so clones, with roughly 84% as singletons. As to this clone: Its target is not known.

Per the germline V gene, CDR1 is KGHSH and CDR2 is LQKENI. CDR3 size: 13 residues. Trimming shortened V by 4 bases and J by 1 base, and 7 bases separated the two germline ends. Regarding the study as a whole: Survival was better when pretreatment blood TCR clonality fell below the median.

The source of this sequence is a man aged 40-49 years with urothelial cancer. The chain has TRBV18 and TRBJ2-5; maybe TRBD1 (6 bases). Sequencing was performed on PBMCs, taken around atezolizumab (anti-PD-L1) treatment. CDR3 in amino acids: CASSRTAQETQYF. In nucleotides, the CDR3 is TGTGCCAGCTCACGGACAGCCCAAGAGACCCAGTACTTC. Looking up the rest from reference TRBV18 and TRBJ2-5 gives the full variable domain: NAGVMQNPRHLVRRRGQEARLRCSPMKGHSHVYWYRQLPEEGLKFMVYLQKENIIDESGMPKERFSAEFPKEGPSILRIQQVVRGDSAAYFCASSRTAQETQYFGPGTRLLVL.